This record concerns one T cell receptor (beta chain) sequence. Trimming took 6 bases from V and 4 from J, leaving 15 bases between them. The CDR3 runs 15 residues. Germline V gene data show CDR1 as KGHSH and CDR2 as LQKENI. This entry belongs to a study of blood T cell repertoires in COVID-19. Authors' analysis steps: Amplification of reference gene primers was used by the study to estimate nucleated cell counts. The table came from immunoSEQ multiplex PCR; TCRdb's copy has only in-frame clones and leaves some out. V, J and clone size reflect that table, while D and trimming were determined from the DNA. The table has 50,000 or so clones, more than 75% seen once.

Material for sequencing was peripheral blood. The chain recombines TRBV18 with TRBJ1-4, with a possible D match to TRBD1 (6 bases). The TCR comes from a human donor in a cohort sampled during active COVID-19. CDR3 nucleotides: TGTGCCAGCTCTCCGAGGACAGCATTTAATGAAAAACTGTTTTTT. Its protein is CASSPRTAFNEKLFF.